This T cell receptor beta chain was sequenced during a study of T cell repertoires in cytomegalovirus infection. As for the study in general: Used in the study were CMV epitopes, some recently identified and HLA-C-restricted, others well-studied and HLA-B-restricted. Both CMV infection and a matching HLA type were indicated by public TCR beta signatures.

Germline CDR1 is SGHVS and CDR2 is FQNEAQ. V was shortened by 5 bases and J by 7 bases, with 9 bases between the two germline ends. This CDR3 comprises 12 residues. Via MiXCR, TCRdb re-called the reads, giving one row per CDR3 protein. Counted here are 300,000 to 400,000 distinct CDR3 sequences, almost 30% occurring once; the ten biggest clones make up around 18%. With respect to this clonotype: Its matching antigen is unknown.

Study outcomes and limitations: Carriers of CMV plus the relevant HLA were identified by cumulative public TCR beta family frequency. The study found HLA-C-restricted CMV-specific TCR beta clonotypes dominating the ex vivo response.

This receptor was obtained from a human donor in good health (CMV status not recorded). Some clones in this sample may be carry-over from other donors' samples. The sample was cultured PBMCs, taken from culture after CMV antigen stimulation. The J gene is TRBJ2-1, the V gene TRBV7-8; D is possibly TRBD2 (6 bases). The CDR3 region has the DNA TGTGCCAGCAGCATCGGGGGTAATGAGCAGTTCTTC. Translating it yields CASSIGGNEQFF.